This T cell receptor beta chain was sequenced during a study of shared clonotypes between healthy human individuals. Regarding the study as a whole: Clonotypes not shared had lower generation probabilities than those common to all four donors.

About this clone itself: Its target is unknown.

Genomic DNA of each subset was evenly split across several immunoSEQ plates. Clones were read by immunoSEQ multiplex PCR, and TCRdb kept only the in-frame ones, dropping some. The repertoire holds some 1,100,000 clones, with 75% to 80% as singletons. Trimming cost V 0 bases and J 8 bases; bases outside gene matches: 6. Germline V gene lookup returns CDR1 MGHRA and CDR2 YSYEKL. The CDR3 has 15 amino acids. This receptor was identified in a man younger than 35 in good health. Some clones in this sample may be carry-over from other donors' samples. What was sequenced was memory CD4+ T cells from PBMCs. As to subset: CD45RA-negative fraction. J is TRBJ2-2 and V is TRBV4-1, with 7 bases that match TRBD1. CDR3 bases: TGCGCCAGCAGCCAAGATCGACAGGGTCCTGGGGAGCTGTTTTTT. Its translation: CASSQDRQGPGELFF.